This T cell receptor (beta chain) was found in a study of blood T cell repertoires in COVID-19. V was pared by 5 bases and J by 4 bases, with 19 bases of the junction left unmatched. This CDR3 comprises 19 residues. Germline loops: CDR1 SSHAT, CDR2 FNYEAQ (reference sequence). Libraries were prepared by immunoSEQ multiplex PCR; TCRdb keeps only in-frame clonotypes and omits some of them. The profile shows over 150,000 clones, around nine tenths of them singletons. The chain employs TRBV7-7 and TRBJ2-2, with TRBD2 identical over 7 bases. This TCR was recovered from a woman aged 18-29 years who had recovered from COVID-19. The material sequenced was peripheral blood. This CDR3 is CASSPTSGSAGTTTGELFF. CDR3 in DNA: TGTGCCAGCAGCCCGACTTCAGGGTCAGCGGGGACGACCACCGGGGAGCTGTTTTTT.